This T cell receptor beta chain was found in a study of post-analysis software for immune sequencing data. Trimming took off 10 bases at V and 1 base at J, with 10 bases between the two ends. There are 12 residues in the CDR3. Germline assignment: CDR1 MNHNY and CDR2 SVGAGI (reference sequence). Unique-molecular-identifier-tagged TCR beta cDNA libraries were used. Via MiXCR, TCRdb re-called the PCR reads, giving one row per CDR3 protein. The sample has roughly 430,000 distinct CDR3 sequences, about 40% seen once. Study results and limitations: When patients were compared with controls, about five TRBV segments were more frequent, TRBV5-6, TRBV5-1 and TRBV20-1 among them. F measure showed strong co-clustering of same-batch samples.

This clonotype has just a few counts. Its antigen is undetermined. The rearrangement links TRBV6-6 to TRBJ1-1; unclear D gene. Material for sequencing was blood. The sequence was obtained from a girl aged 2-10 years with multiple sclerosis. The DNA for the CDR3 is TGTGCCACCCGAACAGCGAACACTGAAGCTTTCTTT. It translates to CATRTANTEAFF.